Listed below are T cell receptor beta chains from one sample, sequenced in a study of shared T cell receptors in the human thymus. Method: immunoSEQ multiplex PCR; TCRdb's copy keeps in-frame clones and lacks some. The sample has hundreds of thousands of clones; approximately 88% are singletons. This sample was also put to use in a study of human thymus T cells.

Sequenced material: thymocytes. These receptors were collected from a boy younger than two with a congenital heart defect. Each CDR3 is given without its conserved first and last residue. The D gene is left open where the match is weak.

d_call j_call v_call cdr3_aa
NA TRBJ2-5 TRBV4-2 ASSQDGLEQETQY
TRBD2 TRBJ2-1 TRBV30 AWSPSGGSYNEQF
TRBD1 TRBJ2-4 TRBV27 ASSLGQGAAKNIQY
NA TRBJ2-7 TRBV4-3 ASSQDRDNSYEQY
TRBD1 TRBJ2-7 TRBV5-5 ASSLVSRQGAYEQY
TRBD2 TRBJ2-3 TRBV27 ASSSHSGRVTDTQY
TRBD2 TRBJ2-7 TRBV27 ATSGSSSYEQY
NA TRBJ2-3 TRBV15 ATSRDPRPDTQY
TRBD2 NA TRBV6-1 ASSEGTSGRPYEQY
TRBD1 TRBJ1-5 TRBV4-1 ASSQDPGQENPRVVQPQH
TRBD1 TRBJ2-7 TRBV9 ASSVRGGQGADEQY
TRBD2 TRBJ2-1 TRBV4-1 ASSPALAGPYNEQF
TRBD2 TRBJ2-5 TRBV19 AGLYSGSQETQY
TRBD2 TRBJ2-7 TRBV6-5 ASSRLAGVACEQY
NA TRBJ2-2 TRBV15 ATSRDGGRAGELF
TRBD2 TRBJ2-1 TRBV4-2 ASSQEVGRGRGNEQF
NA TRBJ1-1 TRBV14 ASSHPARGALRVPEAF
NA TRBJ1-5 TRBV5-8 ASSFRQNQPQH
TRBD2 TRBJ2-2 TRBV10-2 ASSETQRESPGELF
NA TRBJ2-4 TRBV19 ASAGIAKNIQY
NA TRBJ2-1 TRBV7-2 ASSYCGEQF
TRBD2 TRBJ2-3 TRBV12-5 ASGLVREPPLREGDTDTQY
TRBD1 TRBJ2-1 TRBV9 ASSVERDSRTLGQF
NA TRBJ2-7 TRBV27 ASSLGKGCHEQY
TRBD1 TRBJ2-7 TRBV6-6 ASSYSWTGHLEQY
TRBD1 TRBJ1-4 TRBV5-5 ASSLQGEDEKLF
NA TRBJ1-4 TRBV29-1 SVEDTAGRREKLF
NA TRBJ2-3 TRBV4-3 ASSRTEGDTQY
NA TRBJ1-5 TRBV6-1 ASSPLSDNQPQH
NA TRBJ1-2 TRBV7-2 ASSLREATHYGYT
TRBD2 TRBJ2-7 TRBV29-1 SGGRAIHEQY
NA TRBJ2-5 TRBV29-1 SVEGRADQETQY
TRBD2 TRBJ2-1 TRBV12-5 ASGPGGRREGRNEQF
TRBD1 TRBJ2-3 TRBV9 ASSPRLLRGRLITDTQY
NA TRBJ2-7 TRBV7-6 ASSLYWDLHEQY
NA TRBJ1-2 TRBV4-2 ASSQDLGGALNYGYT
NA TRBJ2-5 TRBV6-1 ASAGTQGETQY
TRBD2 TRBJ2-7 TRBV7-2 ASSLIRGLVDEQY
TRBD1 TRBJ2-5 TRBV11-3 ASSLGDRGETQY
NA TRBJ1-2 TRBV6-6 ASISRGGGGGYT
TRBD1 TRBJ1-2 TRBV4-3 ASSQDARTGGACYT
TRBD1 TRBJ1-5 TRBV6-1 ATGGKQPQH
TRBD1 TRBJ2-7 TRBV5-1 ASSLGQGEQY
TRBD2 TRBJ2-7 TRBV4-1 ASSQPGLAGGGTEQY
NA TRBJ2-7 TRBV19 ASSGSYEQY
TRBD1 TRBJ2-5 TRBV27 ATARTGKETQY
NA TRBJ2-7 TRBV14 ASSQTPGKEYEQY
TRBD1 TRBJ1-4 TRBV19 ASGDSNEKLF
TRBD2 TRBJ2-7 TRBV5-5 ASSLGLAGGSSSYEQY
TRBD1 TRBJ1-5 TRBV6-5 ASRSNRGLNQPQH
NA TRBJ1-1 TRBV5-1 ASSLPGQNEAF
NA TRBJ1-3 TRBV29-1 SVEDFGRHSGNTIY
NA TRBJ2-1 TRBV4-1 ASSPAGNEQF